The source of this T cell receptor beta chain is a study of blood T cells in healthy people across ages. Study-wide findings and caveats: Long-lived donors exceeded aged donors in naive CD4+ cells and diversity. Diversity of TCR beta per million T cells declined in a roughly linear way with age.

Peripheral blood from each donor was collected in a volume of approximately 10 milliliters. Using a J-beta primer mix together with a sample-barcoded 5' primer, a second PCR was run for roughly 7 to 12 cycles. Each of the cDNA molecules was tagged by a template-switch adaptor with 12 random nucleotides. TCRdb re-analysed the 5' RACE reads in MiXCR, keeping a single row per CDR3 protein. This table has over 1,200,000 distinct CDR3 sequences, around 55% appearing once. This CDR3 is 15 amino acids long. With V trimmed by 7 bases and J by 4 bases, 6 bases remained unmatched. Points on this clonotype: Antigen specificity is unknown.

The sequence came from a man between 18 and 35 years old in good health. The specimen was blood. The chain uses TRBV12-3 or TRBV12-4 and TRBJ2-1, with 11 bases lining up with TRBD2. CDR3 loop: CASTSGLAEYNEQFF. In nucleotides, the CDR3 is TGTGCCAGCACCTCGGGACTAGCGGAATACAATGAGCAGTTCTTC.